This T cell receptor beta chain came from a study of blood T cell repertoires in COVID-19 (dated by TCRdb to the early 2020s). For the study in its entirety: The collaborator samples originated in the United States, Italy and Spain and spanned the acute and convalescent phases of COVID-19. The sample metadata nearly always contained a de-identified subject ID, COVID-19 status, age in years and sex. The material from the prospective study consisted of cDNA or gDNA derived from T cells, B-cell-depleted T cells, or PBMCs. Where available, HLA class I and class II types were taken from metadata supplied by the sample provider and were not determined by assay-based typing. Samples came from the ongoing ImmuneRACE study (first 160 participants) plus 1,254 subjects from 6 global collaborators. Subjects who had been exposed to COVID-19, were actively infected with it, or had recovered from it provided the deeply sampled blood TCRbeta repertoires that made up the dataset. The repertoires were released in a freely available public database intended as a resource for research on the immune response to SARS-CoV-2. On the study overall, not on this receptor specifically: The amount of clinical and demographic metadata varied by source and participant and was provided uncurated.

The CDR3 measures 14 amino acids from cysteine to phenylalanine. The CDR3 DNA has 42 bases and is translated from base 1. The V end loses 6 bases and the J end loses 0 bases, and a stretch of 12 bases separates them. CDR1 and CDR2 are drawn from the germline V gene: SNHLY, FYNNEI. Notes on this clone: Its antigen remains unidentified. Nothing much larger sits one base from this clone, and base qualities are not available.

Participants in the prospective study were enrolled through a virtual design, were aged roughly 18 to 90 years, and lived in under 25 United States geographic areas. Cohort assignment in the prospective study relied on participant-reported clinical history from a screening survey and a study questionnaire. Recovered participants in ImmuneRACE Cohort 3 were defined as having two consecutive negative NP/OP PCR tests, clearance from a healthcare professional, or resolution of symptoms. In the prospective study, whole blood, serum and a nasopharyngeal or oropharyngeal swab were collected from each participant by mobile phlebotomists. Over an approximately 2-month period, participants in the prospective study had the option of providing additional blood draws and questionnaires. Before DNA extraction, prospective study blood samples were shipped either frozen or at room temperature. The immunoSEQ Assay, a bias-controlled multiplex PCR, was used to amplify TCRbeta CDR3 regions from genomic DNA. Per the original workflow: Nucleated cell counts per sample were estimated from amplification of reference gene primers within the assay. To quantify the absolute abundance of each unique TCRbeta CDR3 rearrangement, sequence reads were collapsed and filtered. For each sample, productive Simpson clonality was calculated by taking the square root of Simpson's diversity index across productive rearrangements. TCRdb limited this immuneACCESS table to in-frame rearrangements with V and J called. A share of clones is missing; checked studies link under half to unresolved V genes, and the rest is unexplained. V and J calls and clone size follow that table, whereas D and trimming were derived from the DNA. This sample lists fewer than 250,000 clones; roughly 80% were detected once. About 3.5% of the sample rests with the top ten.

The sequence joins TRBV2 to TRBJ2-7, with TRBD2 tentatively as D gene (5 bases match). This clonotype was obtained from a woman under 40 who had recovered from COVID-19. Material for sequencing was PBMCs or T cells enriched from blood (not recorded which). The nucleotides read TGTGCCAGCAGGAGGGTCCTAAGCTCCTACGAGCAGTACTTC. The encoded protein is CASRRVLSSYEQYF.